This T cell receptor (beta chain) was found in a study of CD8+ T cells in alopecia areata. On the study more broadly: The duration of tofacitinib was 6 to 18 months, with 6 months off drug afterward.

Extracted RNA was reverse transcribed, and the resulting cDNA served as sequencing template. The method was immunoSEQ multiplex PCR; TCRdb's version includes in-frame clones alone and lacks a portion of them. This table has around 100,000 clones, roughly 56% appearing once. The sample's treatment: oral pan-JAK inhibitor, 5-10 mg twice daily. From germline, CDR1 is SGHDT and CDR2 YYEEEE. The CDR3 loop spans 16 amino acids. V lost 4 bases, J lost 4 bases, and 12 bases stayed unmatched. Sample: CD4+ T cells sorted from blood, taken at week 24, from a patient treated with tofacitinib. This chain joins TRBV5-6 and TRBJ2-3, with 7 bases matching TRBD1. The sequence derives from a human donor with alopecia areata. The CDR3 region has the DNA TGTGCCAGCAGCCCCCAAGGGACAGTCGGCGCAGATACGCAGTATTTT. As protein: CASSPQGTVGADTQYF.